Listed here are 24 T cell receptor beta chains from one sample, sequenced in a study of CD8+ T cells in alopecia areata. After isolation, RNA underwent reverse transcription to generate cDNA as the sequencing template. TCRdb's copy holds only in-frame clones and misses some; the assay was immunoSEQ multiplex PCR. The sample records approximately 220,000 clones, more than 30% being singletons. Sample treatment: oral pan-JAK inhibitor, 5-10 mg twice daily. The sequencing used CD4+ T cells sorted from blood, collected at approximately week 30, from a patient treated with tofacitinib. These receptors were taken from a human donor with alopecia areata.

The chain joins TRBV5-1 to TRBJ2-3, with TRBD2 identical over 10 bases. V gave up 4 bases and J gave up 4 bases; unmatched junction bases: 9. The germline gives CDR1 SGHRS, CDR2 YFSETQ. CDR3 length: 16 amino acids. The CDR3 DNA follows: TGCGCCAGCAGCCGTGACCTGGGACTAGCGCCAGATACGCAGTATTTT. Translated: CASSRDLGLAPDTQYF.

This clone showed up just a few times. The chain links TRBV5-1 to TRBJ2-1; maybe TRBD2 (5 bases). Germline CDR1 SGHRS, CDR2 YFSETQ. CDR3 length equals 13 residues. V was trimmed by 0 bases and J by 7 bases, leaving 8 bases between them. This CDR3 reads CASSLASINEQFF. The CDR3 DNA is TGCGCCAGCAGCTTGGCTAGCATTAATGAGCAGTTCTTC.

The V and J genes are TRBV30 and TRBJ1-2; D call uncertain. This CDR3 region has 13 residues. The germline CDR1 and CDR2 sequences are GTSNPN and SVGIG (reference sequence). Deletions cut 1 base from V and 8 bases from J, with 14 bases between. The DNA for the CDR3 is TGTGCCTGGAGTGATGGCAGAATGGGCGGCTACACCTTC. Residues: CAWSDGRMGGYTF.

This clone was recorded a few times. The genes are TRBV4-1 and TRBJ2-5; D might be TRBD2 (5 bases). Germline assignment: CDR1 MGHRA and CDR2 YSYEKL. V was pared by 4 bases and J by 5 bases, with 11 bases between. This CDR3 is 13 amino acids long. DNA for the CDR3: TGCGCCAGCAGCCCTTTACTAGGGGAGACCCAGTACTTC. Protein sequence: CASSPLLGETQYF.

This rearrangement joins TRBV25-1 to TRBJ2-5, with D possibly being TRBD2 (5 bases). Per germline, CDR1 MGHDK and CDR2 SYGVNS. Trimming took off 2 bases at V and 4 bases at J, with 14 bases between the two ends. This CDR3 is built from 15 residues. As DNA, the CDR3 is TGTGCCAGCAGTGAAAGCGGCGGCTCACGAGAGACCCAGTACTTC. Translated, it gives CASSESGGSRETQYF.

This clone was seen a handful of times. Other nucleotide sequences in the sample specify the same CDR3. The chain is built from TRBV18 and TRBJ1-5; D not certain. CDR1 is KGHSH and CDR2 is LQKENI in the germline V gene. V gave up 3 bases and J gave up 3 bases, with 9 bases separating them. The CDR3 contains 14 residues. This CDR3 is CASSPGGSNQPQHF. For the CDR3, the DNA is TGTGCCAGCTCACCCGGCGGGTCCAATCAGCCCCAGCATTTT.

This chain joins TRBV30 and TRBJ2-2; D may be TRBD1 (7 bases). V was cut by 5 bases and J by 2 bases, with 12 bases left in between. There are 14 residues in the CDR3. CDR1 GTSNPN and CDR2 SVGIG come from the germline V gene (reference sequence). The CDR3 loop is CAWETGTNTGELFF. The CDR3 coding sequence is TGTGCCTGGGAGACAGGGACTAACACCGGGGAGCTGTTTTTT.

The rearrangement uses TRBV5-6 and TRBJ1-5; tentative D call: TRBD1 (5 bases). The CDR3 covers 14 residues. Germline CDR1 SGHDT, CDR2 YYEEEE. V was cut by 2 bases and J by 3 bases, with 9 bases left in between. CDR3 in amino acids: CASSFRAANQPQHF. For the CDR3, the DNA is TGTGCCAGCAGCTTCAGGGCGGCCAATCAGCCCCAGCATTTT.

V and J are TRBV14 and TRBJ2-5, with a possible D match to TRBD1 (5 bases). Germline values: CDR1 SGHDN, CDR2 FVKESK. V lost 4 bases and J lost 2, with 11 bases in between. This CDR3 region has 14 residues. CDR3: CASSRGQLQETQYF. For the CDR3, the DNA is TGTGCCAGCAGCCGCGGACAACTGCAAGAGACCCAGTACTTC. Full variable domain (outside the CDR3, taken from reference TRBV14 and TRBJ2-5): EAGVTQFPSHSVIEKGQTVTLRCDPISGHDNLYWYRRVMGKEIKFLLHFVKESKQDESGMPNNRFLAERTGGTYSTLKVQPAELEDSGVYFCASSRGQLQETQYFGPGTRLLVL.

This rearrangement joins TRBV29-1 to TRBJ1-1; D remains unclear. This CDR3 contains 10 residues. The germline V gene has CDR1 SQVTM and CDR2 ANQGSEA. V lost 4 bases and J 3 bases, leaving 3 bases between the germline ends. CDR3 protein: CSVGDTEAFF. CDR3 sequence (DNA): TGCAGCGTTGGGGACACTGAAGCTTTCTTT.

This clone turned up a few times. The J gene is TRBJ1-6, the V gene TRBV19, with a weak D call TRBD1 (6 bases). V lost 7 bases to trimming and J lost 5 bases, with 15 bases between them. CDR1 and CDR2 from the germline V gene are LNHDA and SQIVND (reference sequence). The CDR3 covers 15 residues. CDR3 region: CASNRDRLDNSPLHF. The DNA for the CDR3 is TGTGCCAGTAACAGGGATAGACTTGATAATTCACCCCTCCACTTT.

The chain couples TRBV29-1 to TRBJ1-2, with TRBD1 as a possible D gene (5 bases). Trimming cost V 4 bases and J 4 bases, with 10 bases left between them. CDR3 length: 12 residues. Per the germline V gene, CDR1 is SQVTM and CDR2 is ANQGSEA. CDR3 amino acids: CSVVGQGYGYTF. CDR3 bases: TGCAGCGTTGTTGGGCAGGGCTATGGCTACACCTTC.

The gene calls are TRBV5-1 and TRBJ2-7, with D unresolved. Per germline, CDR1 SGHRS and CDR2 YFSETQ. The CDR3 is 11 residues long. Trimming stripped 4 bases from V and 3 bases from J, with 5 bases between. The CDR3 loop reads CASSNDYEQYF. CDR3 nucleotide sequence: TGCGCCAGCAGCAACGACTACGAGCAGTACTTC.

The chain employs TRBV7-9 and TRBJ2-2; D is unresolved. This CDR3 is 16 amino acids long. In germline, CDR1 is SEHNR, CDR2 FQNEAQ (reference sequence). The germline V and J ends were trimmed by 5 bases and 1 base, with 14 bases remaining between them. CDR3 nucleotides: TGTGCCAGCAGCGGGATAAAGGTTAAGAACACCGGGGAGCTGTTTTTT. Protein sequence: CASSGIKVKNTGELFF. The full variable domain, with the rest looked up from reference TRBV7-9 and TRBJ2-2, is DTGVSQNPRHKITKRGQNVTFRCDPISEHNRLYWYRQTLGQGPEFLTYFQNEAQLEKSRLLSDRFSAERPKGSFSTLEIQRTEQGDSAMYLCASSGIKVKNTGELFFGEGSRLTVL.

This clone occurred a few times. This chain connects TRBV5-4 to TRBJ2-7; 10 bases fit TRBD2. V lost 2 bases and J lost 3; bases outside the gene matches: 5. Germline V gene lookup returns CDR1 SGHNT and CDR2 YYREEE (reference sequence). The CDR3 loop spans 15 amino acids. CDR3 DNA sequence: TGTGCCAGCAGCTTTAGATCTAGCGGGAGCTACGAGCAGTACTTC. Amino acids: CASSFRSSGSYEQYF.

The CDR3 loop reads CASSPQGSGYTF. CDR3 bases: TGTGCCAGCAGTCCCCAGGGGAGCGGCTACACCTTC. V usage is TRBV27 and J usage is TRBJ1-2, with D tentatively TRBD1 (6 bases). Trimming removed 5 bases at V and 8 bases at J, with 12 bases between. The V gene's germline CDR1 is MNHEY and CDR2 SMNVEV (reference sequence). The CDR3 runs 12 residues.

The rearrangement joins TRBV2 to TRBJ2-7; 8 positions agree with TRBD1. CDR1 SNHLY and CDR2 FYNNEI come from the germline V gene. The CDR3 spans 15 residues. The junction had 7 bases not matched to a gene; V was cut back by 6 bases and J by 0 bases. The CDR3 DNA follows: TGTGCCAGCAGGCAGGGGGCTTTGAGCTCCTACGAGCAGTACTTC. Translating it yields CASRQGALSSYEQYF.

The chain recombines TRBV7-9 with TRBJ2-5, with 13 bases fitting TRBD2. Germline assignment: CDR1 SEHNR and CDR2 FQNEAQ (reference sequence). This CDR3 is built from 16 residues. V lost 2 bases, J lost 5 bases, and 5 bases stayed unmatched. The CDR3 reads CASSLTSGRAGETQYF. In DNA, the CDR3 is TGTGCCAGCAGCTTAACTAGCGGGAGGGCCGGTGAGACCCAGTACTTC.

The J gene is TRBJ1-2, the V gene TRBV5-1; 7 bases align to TRBD1. The CDR3 runs 15 residues. The germline CDR1 and CDR2 sequences are SGHRS and YFSETQ. The V gene end was trimmed by 4 bases and the J gene end by 4 bases; junction bases not matched to a gene: 10. The CDR3 sequence is CASSLVSDRPYGYTF. The CDR3 DNA follows: TGCGCCAGCAGCCTGGTCTCGGACAGGCCCTATGGCTACACCTTC.

This clone came up once. The V call is TRBV6-5, the J call TRBJ2-5; D gene uncertain. The CDR3 is 15 residues long. Trimming stripped 6 bases from V and 3 bases from J, with 17 bases between. Germline V gives CDR1 MNHEY, CDR2 SVGAGI. The CDR3 coding sequence is TGTGCCAGCAGCCAGAGTCTTGACCCTAAAGAGACCCAGTACTTC. Translating gives CASSQSLDPKETQYF.

This clone appeared once. An end of the junction does not agree with germline; a read error may underlie this. The rearrangement joins TRBV7-7 to TRBJ2-2; 12 nucleotides agree with TRBD1. This CDR3 region has 16 residues. The germline V gene has CDR1 SSHAT and CDR2 FNYEAQ (reference sequence). The CDR3 coding sequence is TGTGCTAGCAGCTTAGGGACAGGGGGCAACACCGGGGAGCTGTTTTTT. Translation gives CASSLGTGGNTGELFF.

The chain is built from TRBV30 and TRBJ2-3, with D possibly being TRBD2 (5 bases). V was shortened by 4 bases and J by 0 bases, with 14 bases between the two germline ends. Germline CDR1 and CDR2: GTSNPN and SVGIG (reference sequence). The CDR3 runs to 15 residues. This CDR3 is CAWKVWTGSTDTQYF. The DNA of the CDR3 is TGTGCCTGGAAGGTGTGGACGGGGAGCACAGATACGCAGTATTTT.

This clone was picked up a small number of times. The rearrangement links TRBV6-6 to TRBJ2-3; D is unresolved. The CDR3 runs 15 residues. Trimming pared 0 bases from V and 1 base from J, leaving 8 bases between. CDR1 MNHNY and CDR2 SVGAGI come from the germline V gene (reference sequence). The CDR3 here is CASSYSGSGTDTQYF. The CDR3 coding sequence is TGTGCCAGCAGTTACTCAGGGTCCGGCACAGATACGCAGTATTTT.

This clone was seen a handful of times. The chain links TRBV4-2 to TRBJ2-7; a possible D gene is TRBD2 (7 bases). This CDR3 is built from 18 residues. CDR1 and CDR2 (germline): LGHNA, YNFKEQ. V was pared by 1 base and J by 2 bases, with 21 bases between. The CDR3: CASSQVGSRGRRTYEQYF. Here the CDR3 DNA reads TGTGCCAGCAGCCAAGTTGGTTCGCGGGGGCGCCGTACCTACGAGCAGTACTTC.